This T cell receptor (beta chain) was found in a study of metastatic and nonmetastatic thyroid tumors. Study-level information: Comparison of repertoires was carried out across blood and tumor or nodule tissue from malignant and benign thyroid patients.

V gave up 6 bases and J gave up 4 bases, with 12 bases separating them. CDR3 length: 13 residues. CDR1 is LNHDA and CDR2 is SQIVND in the germline V gene (reference sequence). No patient had received any treatment before thyroid surgery. This clone appeared many times. As yet, its antigen is unknown. With MiXCR, TCRdb reprocessed the PCR reads. Counted here are 85,000 to 95,000 clones, under 15% occurring once; the ten biggest clones make up around 3.3%. Study-level findings and limits: It was reported that TCR beta diversity was significantly higher in malignant thyroid tumors than benign nodules, in blood and tumor.

V gene TRBV19 combines with J gene TRBJ1-1; D is perhaps TRBD1 (5 bases). The receptor was isolated from a female donor with papillary thyroid cancer or a benign thyroid nodule (not recorded which). Some clones in this sample may be carry-over from other donors' samples. The sequencing sample was made of blood. CDR3 residues: CASRTVGGTEAFF. The CDR3 DNA reads TGTGCCAGTAGGACCGTGGGGGGCACTGAAGCTTTCTTT.